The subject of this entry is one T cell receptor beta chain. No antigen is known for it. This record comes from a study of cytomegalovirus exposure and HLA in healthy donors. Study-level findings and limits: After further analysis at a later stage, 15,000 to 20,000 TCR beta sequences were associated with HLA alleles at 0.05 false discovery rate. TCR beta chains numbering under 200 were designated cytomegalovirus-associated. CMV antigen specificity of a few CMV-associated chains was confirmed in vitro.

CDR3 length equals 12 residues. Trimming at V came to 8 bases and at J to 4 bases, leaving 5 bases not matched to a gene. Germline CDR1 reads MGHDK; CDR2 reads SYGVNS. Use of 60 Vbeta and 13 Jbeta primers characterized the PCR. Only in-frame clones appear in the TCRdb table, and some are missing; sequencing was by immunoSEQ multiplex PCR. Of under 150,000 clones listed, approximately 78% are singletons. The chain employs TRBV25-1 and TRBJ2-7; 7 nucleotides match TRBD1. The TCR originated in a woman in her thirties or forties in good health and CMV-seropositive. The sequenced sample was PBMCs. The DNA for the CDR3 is TGTGCCAGCCGGGACAGTATTTACGAGCAGTACTTC. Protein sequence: CASRDSIYEQYF.